Described below is a single T cell receptor (beta chain) sequence and its context. Its specificity is unknown. CDR1 and CDR2 (germline): SGHVS, FNYEAQ. The CDR3 loop spans 16 amino acids. The V gene lost 1 base and the J gene lost 1 base, with 13 bases spanning the gap. These data come from a study of blood T cells in healthy people across ages. Study-wide results and caveats: Whereas aged donors had fewer naive CD4+ cells, long-lived donors had more of them and higher diversity.

Primed by a sample-barcoded 5' primer and a J-beta primer mix, a second PCR proceeded for roughly 7 to 12 cycles. Tags on each cDNA molecule came from a template-switch adaptor with 12 random nucleotides. MiXCR, run by TCRdb on the 5' RACE reads, gives a single entry per CDR3 protein. Of over 1.5 million distinct CDR3 sequences listed, just under 50% are singletons. The genes are TRBV7-6 and TRBJ1-2; tentatively, D is TRBD1 (6 bases). This sequence was found in a middle-aged woman in good health. Sequenced material: blood. CDR3 in amino acids: CASSLGTAPFNYGYTF. In DNA form, the CDR3 reads TGTGCCAGCAGCTTAGGGACAGCCCCCTTTAACTATGGCTACACCTTC.